Listed here are 18 T cell receptor beta chains from one sample, sequenced in a study of cytomegalovirus exposure and HLA in healthy donors. 13 Jbeta primers and 60 Vbeta primers were used for the PCR. The repertoire was sequenced with immunoSEQ multiplex PCR; TCRdb's copy has only in-frame clones and lacks some. Here the sample spans 75,000 to 80,000 clones, over 60% being singletons. Input material: PBMCs. The receptors originated from a male donor in good health and CMV-seropositive.

The V and J genes are TRBV7-9 and TRBJ1-1, with D possibly TRBD1 on 6 matching bases. CDR1 and CDR2 from the germline V gene are SEHNR and FQNEAQ (reference sequence). V was clipped by 1 base and J by 2 bases, with 11 bases between them. This CDR3 comprises 15 residues. CDR3 region: CASSLGRGRNTEAFF. DNA for the CDR3: TGTGCCAGCAGCTTAGGGCGGGGGCGAAACACTGAAGCTTTCTTT. The entire variable domain, with the rest obtained from reference TRBV7-9 and TRBJ1-1, is as follows: DTGVSQNPRHKITKRGQNVTFRCDPISEHNRLYWYRQTLGQGPEFLTYFQNEAQLEKSRLLSDRFSAERPKGSFSTLEIQRTEQGDSAMYLCASSLGRGRNTEAFFGQGTRLTVV.

This clone was seen a single time. The chain joins TRBV7-9 to TRBJ1-5; 7 bases line up with TRBD1. Trimming took 5 bases from V and 0 from J; bases not matched to a gene: 16. This CDR3 spans 19 amino acids. Germline V gives CDR1 SEHNR, CDR2 FQNEAQ (reference sequence). CDR3 loop: CASSPGGWQGEHSNQPQHF. The CDR3 DNA reads TGTGCCAGCAGCCCAGGAGGATGGCAGGGGGAACATAGCAATCAGCCCCAGCATTTT.

The rearrangement uses TRBV7-9 and TRBJ2-5; weak D call: TRBD2 (7 bases). Trimming removed 0 bases from V and 3 bases from J, with 20 bases in between. CDR1 is SEHNR and CDR2 is FQNEAQ in the germline V gene (reference sequence). The length of the CDR3 is 18 residues. CDR3 nucleotide sequence: TGTGCCAGCAGCTTAGCGACCATTTCGAGGGGGGGAAAAGAGACCCAGTACTTC. This translates into CASSLATISRGGKETQYF.

The chain uses TRBV18 and TRBJ2-7; TRBD1 aligns across 7 bases. CDR3 length: 14 residues. Germline V gives CDR1 KGHSH, CDR2 LQKENI. With V trimmed by 3 bases and J by 7 bases, 9 bases remained unmatched. The CDR3 nucleotides read TGTGCCAGCTCACCGACAGGGAGTCATGGGGAGCAGTACTTC. Its translation: CASSPTGSHGEQYF.

A single count supports this clone. The chain couples TRBV11-3 to TRBJ1-1; no clear D gene. In germline, CDR1 is SGHNT, CDR2 YENEEA. The CDR3 is 13 residues long. With 4 bases removed from V and 4 bases from J, the gap between germline ends came to 10 bases. CDR3 coding DNA: TGTGCCAGCAGCTCAGGCGGGATCACTGAAGCTTTCTTT. Amino acids: CASSSGGITEAFF. The entire variable domain, with the rest obtained from reference TRBV11-3 and TRBJ1-1, is as follows: EAGVVQSPRYKIIEKKQPVAFWCNPISGHNTLYWYLQNLGQGPELLIRYENEEAVDDSQLPKDRFSAERLKGVDSTLKIQPAELGDSAVYLCASSSGGITEAFFGQGTRLTVV.

The chain combines TRBV18 with TRBJ2-7, with D perhaps TRBD1 (6 bases). Germline lookup yields CDR1 KGHSH and CDR2 LQKENI. V was trimmed by 3 bases and J by 3 bases, leaving 15 bases between them. The CDR3 runs 15 residues. DNA for the CDR3: TGTGCCAGCTCACCTAATCCGACAGGAATCTACGAGCAGTACTTC. Its protein product is CASSPNPTGIYEQYF. Looking up the rest from reference TRBV18 and TRBJ2-7 gives the full variable domain: NAGVMQNPRHLVRRRGQEARLRCSPMKGHSHVYWYRQLPEEGLKFMVYLQKENIIDESGMPKERFSAEFPKEGPSILRIQQVVRGDSAAYFCASSPNPTGIYEQYFGPGTRLTVT.

This clone turned up a few times. The V and J genes are TRBV7-8 and TRBJ1-5, with D uncertain. The CDR3 consists of 16 residues. Trimming left V 5 bases short and J 0 bases short, with 14 bases between. The germline CDR1 and CDR2 sequences are SGHVS and FQNEAQ. CDR3: CASSPETLYSNQPQHF. The DNA of the CDR3 is TGTGCCAGCAGCCCTGAGACACTCTATAGCAATCAGCCCCAGCATTTT.

CDR3 DNA sequence: TGTGCCAGCAGCAGAACAGGGGGCGCTAGCAACGAGCAGTACTTC. Its translation: CASSRTGGASNEQYF. The chain joins TRBV14 to TRBJ2-7; 9 bases line up with TRBD1. Trimming at V came to 5 bases and at J to 5 bases, leaving 10 bases not matched to a gene. The CDR3 covers 15 residues. Germline CDR1 and CDR2: SGHDN and FVKESK.

The V call is TRBV29-1, the J call TRBJ2-5; TRBD2 might be the D (6 bases). The CDR3 extends over 13 amino acids. Trimming shortened V by 7 bases and J by 6 bases, and 18 bases separated the two germline ends. Per the germline V gene, CDR1 is SQVTM and CDR2 is ANQGSEA. The DNA for the CDR3 is TGCAGCGGGCGGGACGGAGGAAGGAAGACCCAGTACTTC. Translation: CSGRDGGRKTQYF.

The chain couples TRBV30 to TRBJ2-1, with 10 nucleotides matching TRBD2. V shed 3 bases and J 3 bases; nucleotides not matched to a gene: 8. The CDR3 runs to 16 residues. CDR1 is GTSNPN and CDR2 is SVGIG in the germline V gene (reference sequence). This chain's CDR3 is CAWRYRTSGYYNEQFF. The CDR3 bases are TGTGCCTGGAGATACCGGACTAGCGGATACTACAATGAGCAGTTCTTC.

The chain is built from TRBV19 and TRBJ1-5; 8 nucleotides line up with TRBD1. The CDR3 is made up of 14 amino acids. CDR1 and CDR2 from the germline V gene are LNHDA and SQIVND (reference sequence). V lost 6 bases to trimming and J lost 6 bases; unmatched junction nucleotides: 7. In DNA, the CDR3 is TGTGCCAGTAGGGTGGACAGGGCGGGTCAGCCCCAGCATTTT. It is translated as CASRVDRAGQPQHF.

This chain uses TRBV6-1 with TRBJ2-2; D is possibly TRBD1 (5 bases). With 4 bases removed from V and 6 bases from J, the gap between germline ends came to 15 bases. The V gene's germline CDR1 is MNHNS and CDR2 SASEGT. This CDR3 has 15 amino acids. Here the CDR3 reads CASSGRGWGPGELFF. DNA of the CDR3: TGTGCCAGCAGTGGTAGGGGTTGGGGTCCCGGGGAGCTGTTTTTT.

This clone has just a few counts. This chain connects TRBV11-3 to TRBJ2-1; D is perhaps TRBD2 (5 bases). From germline, CDR1 is SGHNT and CDR2 YENEEA. The V end was cut by 1 base, the J end by 4 bases, with 8 bases between. CDR3 length equals 14 residues. CDR3 sequence: CASSLGEGYNEQFF. Written as DNA, the CDR3 is TGTGCCAGCAGCTTAGGAGAGGGTTACAATGAGCAGTTCTTC.

The chain has TRBV5-1 and TRBJ2-2, with a tentative D call TRBD2 (6 bases). Germline V gene data show CDR1 as SGHRS and CDR2 as YFSETQ. This CDR3 comprises 15 residues. V gave up 2 bases and J gave up 7 bases, with 15 bases separating them. The CDR3, as DNA: TGCGCCAGCAGCTTACCCGGGAGCCGTGGCGGGGAGCTGTTTTTT. Residues: CASSLPGSRGGELFF.

The chain is built from TRBV7-2 and TRBJ2-1; no firm D call. V shed 1 base and J shed 0 bases, with 10 bases lying between them. CDR1 is SGHTA, CDR2 FQGNSA, per germline. This CDR3 contains 16 residues. CDR3: CASSLDSRRSYNEQFF. The CDR3 DNA reads TGTGCCAGCAGCTTAGATAGCCGCCGCTCCTACAATGAGCAGTTCTTC.

Here the CDR3 DNA reads TGTGCCTGGGACCCGGGACAGCTACACGAGCAGTACTTC. It codes for CAWDPGQLHEQYF. The chain joins TRBV30 to TRBJ2-7, with 7 bases identical to TRBD1. Germline V gives CDR1 GTSNPN, CDR2 SVGIG (reference sequence). The ends lost 5 bases at V and 5 bases at J; junction bases unmatched: 9. The CDR3 contains 13 residues.

The chain employs TRBV7-3 and TRBJ1-6; D perhaps matches TRBD1 (6 bases). The CDR3 is made up of 17 amino acids. CDR1 is SGHTA, CDR2 FQGTGA, per germline. Trimming left V 6 bases short and J 0 bases short, with 15 bases between. The CDR3 reads CASSQTGSSSYNSPLHF. The DNA for the CDR3 is TGTGCCAGCAGTCAAACAGGGTCGAGCTCCTATAATTCACCCCTCCACTTT.

This chain links TRBV7-6 with TRBJ2-1; 7 positions agree with TRBD1. This CDR3 is 17 amino acids long. Germline V gene lookup returns CDR1 SGHVS and CDR2 FNYEAQ. The ends lost 5 bases at V and 0 bases at J; junction bases unmatched: 10. CDR3 sequence: CASSLWAGTASYNEQFF. The CDR3 region has the DNA TGTGCCAGCAGCCTATGGGCCGGGACAGCCTCCTACAATGAGCAGTTCTTC. Full variable domain (rest looked up from reference TRBV7-6 and TRBJ2-1): GAGVSQSPRYKVTKRGQDVALRCDPISGHVSLYWYRQALGQGPEFLTYFNYEAQQDKSGLPNDRFSAERPEGSISTLTIQRTEQRDSAMYRCASSLWAGTASYNEQFFGPGTRLTVL.